The clone carrying this TCR beta chain was recorded a few times. Its target is unknown. This sample is drawn from a study of regulatory T cells in long-lasting Graves disease. This sample's time point: persistent/refractory GD, antithyroid drugs over 5 years with positive TRAb. Following extraction of RNA from PBMCs, that RNA was used to make the TCR library. In this cohort, patients came from an endocrinology department located in Xi'an, China. Both iRepertoire HTBI primers and Arm-PCR of CDR3 regions were used to build the TCR beta libraries. One entry per CDR3 protein, called by TCRdb with MiXCR from the multiplex PCR reads. The sample carries around 400,000 distinct CDR3 sequences, around 20% recorded once. General study findings and limits: Patients whose Graves' disease persisted exhibited lower TCR diversity than those newly diagnosed. New patients shared some 890 public clonotypes, fewer than the approximately 2,500 shared by persistent patients.

The CDR3 has 16 amino acids. V dropped 0 bases and J dropped 3 bases, with 15 bases sitting between them. Germline lookup yields CDR1 LGHDT and CDR2 YNNKEL (reference sequence). The clonotype was recovered from a female donor with Graves disease. This chain joins TRBV3-1 and TRBJ2-7; D is possibly TRBD2 (6 bases). The source was peripheral blood mononuclear cells (PBMCs), collected when the disease was refractory, from a patient treated with antithyroid drugs. The DNA of the CDR3 is TGTGCCAGCAGCCAAGAATCCGGGGGACCCAGCTACGAGCAGTACTTC. Amino acid sequence: CASSQESGGPSYEQYF.